This T cell receptor (beta chain) was observed in a study of OX40 agonist ivuxolimab in advanced cancers. This table comes from immunoSEQ multiplex PCR, and its TCRdb copy is limited to in-frame clones, with some not included. Here the sample spans 50,000 or so clones, about 89% being singletons. Germline CDR1 and CDR2: SGHRS and YFSETQ. The CDR3 is 13 residues long. Trimming left V 1 base short and J 6 bases short, with 10 bases between. The TCR was taken from an adult with an advanced solid tumor such as melanoma, head and neck, liver or kidney cancer. Sequenced material: CD4+ or CD8+ T cells sorted from blood, taken in a trial of the OX40 agonist ivuxolimab. The rearrangement uses TRBV5-1 and TRBJ1-2, with D hard to call. Here the CDR3 reads CASSLSGVDGYTF. Here the CDR3 DNA reads TGCGCCAGCAGCTTGTCTGGGGTCGATGGCTACACCTTC.